These 29 T cell receptor beta chains share one sample of origin, sequenced in a study of shared clonotypes between healthy human individuals. Data came from immunoSEQ multiplex PCR; TCRdb stores just in-frame clones and leaves some out. The sample holds about 480,000 clones, nearly 80% seen once. The sequenced material came from PBMCs. The receptors shown here come from a woman in her 40s in good health. Some clones in this sample may be carry-over from other donors' samples.

This chain links TRBV9 with TRBJ2-2; TRBD2 is a possible D gene (6 bases). CDR3 length: 15 amino acids. Trimming removed 4 bases at V and 6 bases at J, with 16 bases between. The germline V gene has CDR1 SGDLS and CDR2 YYNGEE. CDR3 nucleotide sequence: TGTGCCAGCAGCTCAACCGGGACTCCCCCCGGGGAGCTGTTTTTT. The encoded protein is CASSSTGTPPGELFF.

The rearrangement uses TRBV29-1 and TRBJ2-7; 9 bases agree with TRBD2. The CDR3 has 13 residues. With V trimmed by 7 bases and J by 2 bases, 6 bases remained unmatched. Germline V gene data show CDR1 as SQVTM and CDR2 as ANQGSEA. The DNA of the CDR3 is TGCAGCGGGATCGGGACTAGCACCTACGAGCAGTACTTC. Residues: CSGIGTSTYEQYF.

This clone was detected a few times. The rearrangement links TRBV6-4 to TRBJ2-3, with 9 nucleotides matching TRBD2. J lost 6 bases, V lost 4 bases, and 8 bases had no gene match. Looked up from germline, CDR1 is MRHNA and CDR2 is SNTAGT. The CDR3 totals 15 residues. CDR3 region: CASSVLAGARDTQYF. DNA for the CDR3: TGTGCCAGCAGTGTCTTAGCGGGAGCTCGGGATACGCAGTATTTT.

This clone was seen once. The chain is built from TRBV5-1 and TRBJ2-1; 11 positions agree with TRBD2. This CDR3 has 15 residues. CDR1 SGHRS and CDR2 YFSETQ come from the germline V gene. The V segment lost 2 bases and the J segment 7 bases; nucleotides outside the gene matches: 5. The CDR3 sequence is CASSLLAGDGNEQFF. The DNA for the CDR3 is TGCGCCAGCAGCTTACTAGCGGGAGACGGGAATGAGCAGTTCTTC.

The chain carries TRBV18 and TRBJ2-2, with no clear D. The CDR3 totals 15 residues. Germline V lookup: CDR1 KGHSH, CDR2 LQKENI. Trimming pared 0 bases from V and 5 bases from J, leaving 10 bases between. CDR3 amino acids: CASSPPGARTGELFF. As DNA, the CDR3 is TGTGCCAGCTCACCACCGGGCGCGAGGACCGGGGAGCTGTTTTTT.

This clone appeared once. This chain joins TRBV4-1 and TRBJ2-5; a weak D match, TRBD1 (6 bases). The CDR3 spans 14 residues. Trimming cost V 2 bases and J 2 bases, with 9 bases left between them. Germline V gives CDR1 MGHRA, CDR2 YSYEKL. The CDR3 reads CASSQTGLQETQYF. The DNA of the CDR3 is TGCGCCAGCAGCCAAACAGGGCTTCAAGAGACCCAGTACTTC.

CDR3 region: CASSGRRWTRSNQETQYF. The CDR3 DNA follows: TGTGCCAGCAGCGGGCGGAGGTGGACAAGGTCCAACCAAGAGACCCAGTACTTC. This rearrangement joins TRBV7-8 to TRBJ2-5, with D perhaps TRBD1 or TRBD2 (5 bases each). CDR3 length: 18 amino acids. Per germline, CDR1 SGHVS and CDR2 FQNEAQ. Trimming took off 5 bases at V and 0 bases at J, with 22 bases between the two ends.

The chain is built from TRBV7-2 and TRBJ2-1; 9 nucleotides match TRBD1. The CDR3 sequence is 14 residues long. CDR1 is SGHTA and CDR2 is FQGNSA in the germline V gene. With 5 bases clipped from V and 5 bases from J, the junction kept 4 bases outside the gene matches. CDR3 DNA: TGTGCCAGCAGCCAAGGGACAGGGAACAATGAGCAGTTCTTC. It yields the protein CASSQGTGNNEQFF.

The genes are TRBV11-2 and TRBJ1-2, with TRBD1 matching over 7 bases. J lost 4 bases, V lost 5 bases, and 10 bases had no gene match. The CDR3 is 15 residues long. CDR1 SGHAT and CDR2 FQNNGV come from the germline V gene. As DNA, the CDR3 is TGTGCCAGCAGCCGCAGGGGGAGGGCGATCTATGGCTACACCTTC. This gives the protein CASSRRGRAIYGYTF.

The CDR3 sequence is CASSQDRGVNQKLFF. Here the CDR3 DNA reads TGTGCCAGCAGCCAAGATCGGGGGGTAAATCAAAAACTGTTTTTT. The chain employs TRBV4-2 and TRBJ1-4; D perhaps matches TRBD1 (5 bases). Germline V lookup: CDR1 LGHNA, CDR2 YNFKEQ. V lost 0 bases and J lost 9, with 14 bases in between. CDR3 length: 15 residues.

The rearrangement uses TRBV5-1 and TRBJ2-4, with a possible D match to TRBD1 (5 bases). The CDR3 sequence is 15 residues long. Trimming pared 4 bases from V and 10 bases from J, leaving 21 bases between. Germline V gene lookup returns CDR1 SGHRS and CDR2 YFSETQ. CDR3 in amino acids: CASSPDSDRIGIQYF. The CDR3 nucleotides are TGCGCCAGCAGCCCAGACAGCGATCGCATAGGGATTCAGTACTTC.

About this clone: A clone one base away is much larger, so this may be a read error. The chain joins TRBV27 to TRBJ2-2; no definite D call. Germline loops: CDR1 MNHEY, CDR2 SMNVEV (reference sequence). Trimming removed 5 bases from V and 1 base from J, with 2 bases in between. CDR3 length: 12 residues. The CDR3 bases are TGTGCCAGCAGTATGAACACCGGGGAGCTGTTTTTT. It encodes CASSMNTGELFF.

V usage is TRBV18 and J usage is TRBJ1-4; D remains ambiguous. Looked up from germline, CDR1 is KGHSH and CDR2 is LQKENI. There are 15 residues in the CDR3. With 2 bases removed from V and 0 bases from J, the gap between germline ends came to 7 bases. The CDR3 here is CASSPGRTTNEKLFF. CDR3 DNA: TGTGCCAGCTCACCAGGTAGAACAACTAATGAAAAACTGTTTTTT.

This clone has a single count. The V and J genes are TRBV7-2 and TRBJ1-2; tentative D call: TRBD1 (6 bases). CDR1 is SGHTA and CDR2 is FQGNSA in the germline V gene. The CDR3 contains 14 residues. Trimming took off 0 bases at V and 3 bases at J, with 8 bases between the two ends. The CDR3 loop reads CASSLAGGHYGYTF. As DNA, the CDR3 is TGTGCCAGCAGCTTAGCTGGGGGGCACTATGGCTACACCTTC.

This clone came up a few times. V and J are TRBV6-1 and TRBJ2-2; 8 positions agree with TRBD2. There are 15 residues in the CDR3. V was clipped by 6 bases and J by 3 bases; unmatched bases: 6. Germline CDR1 and CDR2: MNHNS and SASEGT. The CDR3 loop reads CASRGGGPDTGELFF. In DNA form, the CDR3 reads TGTGCCAGCAGAGGCGGGGGGCCGGACACCGGGGAGCTGTTTTTT.

The V and J genes are TRBV7-2 and TRBJ2-2; D is undetermined. Germline V gene lookup returns CDR1 SGHTA and CDR2 FQGNSA. The ends were cut back, 6 bases at V and 0 bases at J, with 17 bases in the middle. The CDR3 covers 17 residues. In nucleotides, the CDR3 is TGTGCCAGCAGGGAGACGTGGGTTGCGGCGAACACCGGGGAGCTGTTTTTT. Translating gives CASRETWVAANTGELFF.

About this clone itself: Other DNA sequences in this sample translate to the same CDR3. V gene TRBV6-5 combines with J gene TRBJ1-5, with D possibly TRBD1 on 5 matching bases. Trimming left V 5 bases short and J 7 bases short, with 12 bases between. Germline V gives CDR1 MNHEY, CDR2 SVGAGI. This CDR3 spans 13 amino acids. DNA for the CDR3: TGTGCCAGCAGTACAGGTGGAGGACAGCCCCAGCATTTT. It translates to CASSTGGGQPQHF.

The CDR3 DNA is TGTGCCAGCAGTCTAGGGGGACTTTATACGCAGTATTTT. Its protein product is CASSLGGLYTQYF. This chain links TRBV11-2 with TRBJ2-3, with D perhaps given as TRBD1 or TRBD2 (6 bases each). The CDR3 runs 13 residues. Germline-derived CDR1 and CDR2 are SGHAT and FQNNGV. V gave up 6 bases and J gave up 7 bases, with 14 bases separating them.

The CDR3 coding sequence is TGTGCCAGCATGCTAGACAGGGTTAATGAGCAGTTCTTC. Its protein is CASMLDRVNEQFF. The genes are TRBV5-6 and TRBJ2-1, with 7 bases aligning to TRBD1. Looked up from germline, CDR1 is SGHDT and CDR2 is YYEEEE. The CDR3 runs 13 residues. The V segment lost 6 bases and the J segment 7 bases; nucleotides outside the gene matches: 7.

The chain links TRBV28 to TRBJ2-5, with 7 bases matching TRBD2. The ends lost 6 bases at V and 2 bases at J; junction bases unmatched: 9. CDR1 MDHEN and CDR2 SYDVKM come from the germline V gene. The CDR3 sequence is 15 residues long. CDR3 nucleotides: TGTGCCAGCAGACGGGGGGTAGGATCACAAGAGACCCAGTACTTC. It is translated as CASRRGVGSQETQYF. The whole variable domain, remainder taken from reference TRBV28 and TRBJ2-5, is DVKVTQSSRYLVKRTGEKVFLECVQDMDHENMFWYRQDPGLGLRLIYFSYDVKMKEKGDIPEGYSVSREKKERFSLILESASTNQTSMYLCASRRGVGSQETQYFGPGTRLLVL.

The genes are TRBV7-2 and TRBJ1-5, with TRBD1 as a possible D gene (6 bases). The V gene lost 1 base and the J gene lost 5 bases, with 12 bases spanning the gap. There are 15 residues in the CDR3. Germline V gene lookup returns CDR1 SGHTA and CDR2 FQGNSA. The CDR3 coding sequence is TGTGCCAGCAGCTTAGGAGGGGGTAGGGATCAGCCCCAGCATTTT. It is translated as CASSLGGGRDQPQHF.

The chain joins TRBV6-4 to TRBJ2-2; 10 nucleotides agree with TRBD2. Germline CDR1 is MRHNA and CDR2 is SNTAGT. CDR3 length: 15 amino acids. V shed 5 bases, J shed 3 bases, and the junction held 3 bases outside the gene matches. CDR3 DNA: TGTGCCAGCAGTTCCCTAGCGGGAGACACCGGGGAGCTGTTTTTT. This translates into CASSSLAGDTGELFF.

This chain connects TRBV5-6 to TRBJ2-3; no clear D gene. From germline, CDR1 is SGHDT and CDR2 YYEEEE. Trimming took 2 bases from V and 2 from J, leaving 9 bases between them. The CDR3 totals 14 residues. The CDR3 region has the DNA TGTGCCAGCAGCTTAGCCGTCTTCACAGATACGCAGTATTTT. Translating gives CASSLAVFTDTQYF.

The chain has TRBV6-5 and TRBJ2-3; 8 bases map to TRBD1. This CDR3 has 13 amino acids. Germline CDR1 is MNHEY and CDR2 is SVGAGI. With 11 bases clipped from V and 6 bases from J, the junction kept 10 bases outside the gene matches. CDR3 sequence: CAAPDRDDDTQYF. The CDR3 nucleotides are TGTGCCGCCCCGGACAGGGATGACGATACGCAGTATTTT.

Written as DNA, the CDR3 is TGTGCCAGCAAAAGAAGTAACAGTAAAACCTACAATGAGCAGTTCTTC. Amino acid sequence: CASKRSNSKTYNEQFF. The chain carries TRBV11-2 and TRBJ2-1, with D uncertain. V was clipped by 7 bases and J by 2 bases, with 18 bases between them. The germline gives CDR1 SGHAT, CDR2 FQNNGV. The CDR3 has 16 amino acids.

The chain has TRBV2 and TRBJ1-5; TRBD1 matches at 10 bases. Trimming removed 5 bases from V and 6 bases from J; junction bases left unmatched: 10. From germline, CDR1 is SNHLY and CDR2 FYNNEI. The CDR3 has 16 residues. The CDR3 coding sequence is TGTGCCAGCAGTAAGACAGGGGGCGATCCCTCTCAGCCCCAGCATTTT. Its protein product is CASSKTGGDPSQPQHF.

The V gene is TRBV2, the J gene TRBJ1-5; D is unresolved. CDR1 is SNHLY and CDR2 is FYNNEI in the germline V gene. The CDR3 covers 15 residues. The V end lost 4 bases, the J end lost 4 bases, and 14 bases lay between the germline ends. The CDR3 nucleotides read TGTGCCAGCAGTGCATGGGTCTCCCAAAATCAGCCCCAGCATTTT. It is translated as CASSAWVSQNQPQHF.

This chain uses TRBV7-3 with TRBJ1-1, with D tentatively TRBD1 (6 bases). From germline, CDR1 is SGHTA and CDR2 FQGTGA. With 2 bases removed from V and 2 bases from J, the gap between germline ends came to 9 bases. CDR3 length: 14 residues. DNA for the CDR3: TGTGCCAGCAGCTTAGGACAGCCAAACACTGAAGCTTTCTTT. Amino acid sequence: CASSLGQPNTEAFF.

V is TRBV6-5 and J is TRBJ2-2; D perhaps matches TRBD2 (7 bases). CDR1 is MNHEY and CDR2 is SVGAGI in the germline V gene. V was shortened by 6 bases and J by 4 bases, with 15 bases between the two germline ends. CDR3 size: 15 residues. DNA of the CDR3: TGTGCCAGCAGCAGGAGGGGGAGGGGCACCGGGGAGCTGTTTTTT. It is translated as CASSRRGRGTGELFF.